A single TCR beta chain is shown here with its context. Its antigen is as yet unknown. The data stem from a study of neoadjuvant nivolumab and ipilimumab in lung cancer. Study overall: The combination arm added day-1 ipilimumab 1 mg/kg to nivolumab 3 mg/kg on days 1, 15, 29.

Assay: immunoSEQ multiplex PCR; the TCRdb copy retains only in-frame clones and omits some. The sample records fewer than 40,000 clones, less than 95% being singletons. Study-wide results and caveats: TCR receptors were sequenced in few samples. Higher pretherapy blood TCR richness went with higher resected-tumor richness. Only two of four nivolumab-treated tumors gained richness and clonality by surgery.

The source was peripheral blood, collected after neoadjuvant nivolumab, alone or with ipilimumab, at or shortly before surgery. The receptor comes from an adult with non-small cell lung cancer.

CDR3 in DNA: TGTGCCAGCAGTGGCTCTGGGGCCAACGTCCTGACTTTC. Its translation: CASSGSGANVLTF. The rearrangement links TRBV6-5 to TRBJ2-6; D gene unclear. In germline, CDR1 is MNHEY, CDR2 SVGAGI. V lost 5 bases and J lost 0, with 2 bases in between. The CDR3 length is 13 residues.